This T cell receptor (beta chain) was captured in a study of cytomegalovirus exposure and HLA in healthy donors. General observations from the study: Donors belonging to an Asian-associated ancestry cluster reportedly showed fewer N-insertions in productive TCRs than the roughly 700-donor mean, according to what a later analysis found. Later analysis indicated greater clonal expansion among HLA-associated TCR beta chains than among equally common other chains. The investigators catalogued 150 to 200 TCR beta chains as cytomegalovirus-associated.

Donors had nominal health at sampling but likely had unrecorded immune exposures. Use of 60 Vbeta and 13 Jbeta primers characterized the PCR. Sequencing was performed with immunoSEQ multiplex PCR; in TCRdb, only in-frame clones are kept and a portion is missing. The sample carries tens of thousands of clones, 73% recorded once. With regard to this clone: Its matching antigen is unknown.

The sequenced material came from PBMCs. The sequence came from a man aged 45-65 years in good health and CMV-seronegative.

The CDR3 coding sequence is TGTGCCAGCTCCGGGATTTCGGGACACCCGGGAGGCGAGCAGTACTTC. As protein: CASSGISGHPGGEQYF. The chain carries TRBV18 and TRBJ2-7; D perhaps matches TRBD2 (7 bases). Germline CDR1 is KGHSH and CDR2 is LQKENI. The CDR3 has 16 amino acids. With 6 bases removed from V and 6 bases from J, the gap between germline ends came to 24 bases.